A selection of T cell receptor beta chains follows, all from one sample in a study of shared clonotypes between healthy human individuals. Repertoires were generated with immunoSEQ multiplex PCR, while TCRdb's copy carries only in-frame clones and drops some. The sample holds some 1,600,000 clones, roughly 98% seen once. Sequenced material: naive CD4+ T cells sorted from blood. These receptors were collected from a man aged 25-45 years in good health. CDR3s include the opening cysteine and the closing phenylalanine or tryptophan. Fields, in order: CDR3 DNA, CDR3 protein, D gene, clone size, V gene, J gene. D genes are given only for firm matches. Some rows mark clone size as missing; the rest say once, few, many or name a class of expanded clone.

CDR3nt: TGCAGCGTTGAAGGTCCGGGGCGAAGGAGTGAAGCTTTCTTT
CDR3aa: CSVEGPGRRSEAFF
d_gene: -
abundance: -
v_gene: TRBV29-1
j_gene: TRBJ1-1

CDR3nt: TGTGCCAGCAGTCGCTCACAGGGGGCGGGGGCCAAAAACATTCAGTACTTC
CDR3aa: CASSRSQGAGAKNIQYF
d_gene: TRBD1
abundance: -
v_gene: TRBV2
j_gene: TRBJ2-4

CDR3nt: TGTGCCAGCAGCGAAACAGGGTCCGAGCAGTACTTC
CDR3aa: CASSETGSEQYF
d_gene: -
abundance: -
v_gene: TRBV5-4
j_gene: TRBJ2-7

CDR3nt: TGTGCCAGCAGCCGCAAAATCAGCGGGAGCAAGCAGTACTTC
CDR3aa: CASSRKISGSKQYF
d_gene: TRBD2
abundance: -
v_gene: TRBV7-3
j_gene: TRBJ2-7

CDR3nt: TGCGCCAGCAGCACCGGGACAGGGCTCGAGCAGTACTTC
CDR3aa: CASSTGTGLEQYF
d_gene: TRBD1
abundance: -
v_gene: TRBV5-1
j_gene: TRBJ2-7

CDR3nt: TGTGCCAGCAGATCCGACAGGAGCTCCTACAATGAGCAGTTCTTC
CDR3aa: CASRSDRSSYNEQFF
d_gene: -
abundance: -
v_gene: TRBV19
j_gene: TRBJ2-1

CDR3nt: TGTGCCAGCAGTTGGACTAGCCGGGACACCGGGGAGCTGTTTTTT
CDR3aa: CASSWTSRDTGELFF
d_gene: TRBD2
abundance: once
v_gene: TRBV28
j_gene: TRBJ2-2

CDR3nt: TGTGCCAGCAGATCTGGCGGGAGCTACAATGAGCAGTTCTTC
CDR3aa: CASRSGGSYNEQFF
d_gene: TRBD2
abundance: once
v_gene: TRBV5-5
j_gene: TRBJ2-1

CDR3nt: TGTGCCAGTAACCCCAGGGGTTCCCCGTACGAGCAGTACTTC
CDR3aa: CASNPRGSPYEQYF
d_gene: -
abundance: -
v_gene: TRBV19
j_gene: TRBJ2-7

CDR3nt: TGTGCCTGGAGTGTACAAAGGGCGTCTCTTCAGCCCCAGCATTTT
CDR3aa: CAWSVQRASLQPQHF
d_gene: -
abundance: -
v_gene: TRBV30
j_gene: TRBJ1-5

CDR3nt: TGTGCCAGCAGACCCAGGACATACACTGAAGCTTTCTTT
CDR3aa: CASRPRTYTEAFF
d_gene: -
abundance: once
v_gene: TRBV6-5
j_gene: TRBJ1-1

CDR3nt: TGTGCCAGCAGCTTGGGGGGTCCAAGCACCTTC
CDR3aa: CASSLGGPSTF
d_gene: -
abundance: -
v_gene: TRBV5-4
j_gene: TRBJ1-2

CDR3nt: TGCAGCGTGGGGGACAGGGGTATACACGAGCAGTACTTC
CDR3aa: CSVGDRGIHEQYF
d_gene: TRBD1
abundance: -
v_gene: TRBV29-1
j_gene: TRBJ2-7

CDR3nt: TGTGCCAGCAGCCAAAGGGCGACAGGAGGGGAGCAGTTCTTC
CDR3aa: CASSQRATGGEQFF
d_gene: -
abundance: -
v_gene: TRBV14
j_gene: TRBJ2-1

CDR3nt: TGTGCCAGCAGCGGGACTAGCGGGAGCGACTCCTACAATGAGCAGTTCTTC
CDR3aa: CASSGTSGSDSYNEQFF
d_gene: TRBD2
abundance: -
v_gene: TRBV7-9
j_gene: TRBJ2-1

CDR3nt: TGTGCCAGCAGCCCGGGACAGCCGGAGGGGGCCAACGTCCTGACTTTC
CDR3aa: CASSPGQPEGANVLTF
d_gene: TRBD1
abundance: -
v_gene: TRBV7-9
j_gene: TRBJ2-6

CDR3nt: TGTGCCAGCATCCAAAGCGGGGCCCCTTCCTACAATGAGCAGTTCTTC
CDR3aa: CASIQSGAPSYNEQFF
d_gene: TRBD2
abundance: -
v_gene: TRBV11-2
j_gene: TRBJ2-1

CDR3nt: TGCGCCAGCAGCCATATTGGTGCACCCACAGATACGCAGTATTTT
CDR3aa: CASSHIGAPTDTQYF
d_gene: -
abundance: once
v_gene: TRBV5-1
j_gene: TRBJ2-3

CDR3nt: TGTGCCAGCAGTTCGCGAATGGACAGTCTATTTGAGACCCAGTACTTC
CDR3aa: CASSSRMDSLFETQYF
d_gene: -
abundance: -
v_gene: TRBV28
j_gene: TRBJ2-5

CDR3nt: TGCGCCAGCAGTGTGTCAGGGGCGGAGAACAATGAGCAGTTCTTC
CDR3aa: CASSVSGAENNEQFF
d_gene: -
abundance: once
v_gene: TRBV10-2
j_gene: TRBJ2-1

CDR3nt: TGTGCCAGCTCATTAGGACAGGGGAGGGTGACTGAAGCTTTCTTT
CDR3aa: CASSLGQGRVTEAFF
d_gene: TRBD1
abundance: -
v_gene: TRBV18
j_gene: TRBJ1-1

CDR3nt: TGTGCCAGCTCACCACCAGGGGCAGCGACAGATACGCAGTATTTT
CDR3aa: CASSPPGAATDTQYF
d_gene: -
abundance: -
v_gene: TRBV18
j_gene: TRBJ2-3

CDR3nt: TGTGCCACAGGGGACCAAGGCAATCAGCCCCAGCATTTT
CDR3aa: CATGDQGNQPQHF
d_gene: -
abundance: -
v_gene: TRBV2
j_gene: TRBJ1-5

CDR3nt: TGTGCCAGCAGTTTGGGCGGGACCGACGAGCAGTACTTC
CDR3aa: CASSLGGTDEQYF
d_gene: -
abundance: -
v_gene: TRBV28
j_gene: TRBJ2-7

CDR3nt: TGTGCCAGCAGCCAGGGACAGGGGGCTCAAGGGGGCTACACCTTC
CDR3aa: CASSQGQGAQGGYTF
d_gene: TRBD1
abundance: -
v_gene: TRBV28
j_gene: TRBJ1-2

CDR3nt: TGTGCCAGTATGAAGTGGGACAGTATGATCTCTGGGGCCAACGTCCTGACTTTC
CDR3aa: CASMKWDSMISGANVLTF
d_gene: TRBD1
abundance: -
v_gene: TRBV19
j_gene: TRBJ2-6

CDR3nt: TGTGCCAGCAGTGGGTGGGAAAAACGGGATACGCAGTATTTT
CDR3aa: CASSGWEKRDTQYF
d_gene: -
abundance: -
v_gene: TRBV6-5
j_gene: TRBJ2-3